Shown below are 25 T cell receptor beta chains from a single sample sequenced in a study of cytomegalovirus exposure and HLA in healthy donors. The study ran its PCR with 60 Vbeta and 13 Jbeta primers. Generated by immunoSEQ multiplex PCR, the TCRdb table keeps only in-frame clones and is missing some. The table includes about 160,000 clones, around 80% detected once. Sequences were obtained from PBMCs. The receptors derive from a girl aged 10 to 17 in good health and CMV-seropositive.

The chain employs TRBV4-3 and TRBJ1-5; D may be TRBD1 (6 bases). CDR1 and CDR2 (germline): LGHNA, YSLEER. This CDR3 comprises 17 residues. Trimming cost V 6 bases and J 1 base, with 19 bases left between them. CDR3 nucleotides: TGCGCCAGCAGTAAAACGACGGGGGGCGGGAGCAATCAGCCCCAGCATTTT. Protein sequence: CASSKTTGGGSNQPQHF.

The chain combines TRBV7-9 with TRBJ2-7; D might be TRBD1 (6 bases). The V gene's germline CDR1 is SEHNR and CDR2 FQNEAQ (reference sequence). CDR3 length equals 13 residues. Trimming removed 5 bases at V and 6 bases at J, with 14 bases between. The CDR3 is CASSTYRDGEQYF. The CDR3 nucleotides are TGTGCCAGCAGCACCTACAGGGACGGCGAGCAGTACTTC.

The J gene is TRBJ2-7, the V gene TRBV29-1, with D maybe TRBD2 (5 bases). The germline gives CDR1 SQVTM, CDR2 ANQGSEA. CDR3 length: 12 amino acids. The V end was cut by 4 bases, the J end by 2 bases, with 9 bases between. The CDR3 sequence: CSVGEGPYEQYF. The CDR3 nucleotides are TGCAGCGTTGGAGAGGGCCCCTACGAGCAGTACTTC.

The genes are TRBV21-1 and TRBJ1-5; the listed D gene, TRBD1, was not tested against the DNA. TRBV21-1 has pseudogene status. This CDR3 is built from 15 residues. CDR3 loop: CASSKVPGGGQPQHF. The CDR3 DNA follows: TGTGCCAGCAGCAAAGTTCCAGGGGGCGGTCAGCCCCAGCATTTT.

This sequence joins TRBV6-6 and TRBJ1-5; 9 positions agree with TRBD1. Trimming at V came to 6 bases and at J to 4 bases, leaving 4 bases not matched to a gene. Germline V gives CDR1 MNHNY, CDR2 SVGAGI (reference sequence). The CDR3 loop spans 14 amino acids. The CDR3 is CASSRGQGNQPQHF. The CDR3 DNA reads as TGTGCCAGCAGCCGAGGACAGGGGAATCAGCCCCAGCATTTT.

The V gene is TRBV5-1, the J gene TRBJ1-1, with D perhaps TRBD1 (5 bases). Germline V gene lookup returns CDR1 SGHRS and CDR2 YFSETQ. The V gene lost 4 bases and the J gene lost 0 bases, with 13 bases spanning the gap. The CDR3 extends over 15 amino acids. In DNA form, the CDR3 reads TGCGCCAGCAGCCCTCGGGGGGGACTGAACACTGAAGCTTTCTTT. Its protein is CASSPRGGLNTEAFF.

The chain joins TRBV5-1 to TRBJ1-1; 7 positions match TRBD1. Losses at the gene ends were 2 bases for V and 4 bases for J; bases not matched to a gene: 5. The CDR3 spans 14 residues. Per the germline V gene, CDR1 is SGHRS and CDR2 is YFSETQ. Here the CDR3 reads CASSLYRGGTEAFF. CDR3 sequence (DNA): TGCGCCAGCAGCTTATACAGGGGTGGCACTGAAGCTTTCTTT.

The V gene is TRBV6-1, the J gene TRBJ1-2; 9 nucleotides agree with TRBD1. CDR3 length: 16 amino acids. Trimming cost V 4 bases and J 4 bases; bases outside gene matches: 10. CDR1 and CDR2 from the germline V gene are MNHNS and SASEGT. CDR3 nucleotide sequence: TGTGCCAGCAGTGGGGGACAGGGTGACGGATTCTATGGCTACACCTTC. It is translated as CASSGGQGDGFYGYTF.

This chain connects TRBV19 to TRBJ1-1; tentative D call: TRBD1 (6 bases). This CDR3 comprises 16 residues. Germline V gene sequence: CDR1 LNHDA, CDR2 SQIVND (reference sequence). Trimming removed 3 bases from V and 0 bases from J, with 14 bases in between. The CDR3 nucleotides read TGTGCCAGTAGTATCAACAGGGCAACAATGAACACTGAAGCTTTCTTT. It yields the protein CASSINRATMNTEAFF.

This sequence joins TRBV28 and TRBJ2-7; the match to TRBD2 covers 7 bases. In germline, CDR1 is MDHEN, CDR2 SYDVKM. This CDR3 has 13 residues. V lost 11 bases to trimming and J lost 0 bases; unmatched junction nucleotides: 7. CDR3 sequence: CASGRGSSYEQYF. CDR3 coding DNA: TGTGCCTCCGGGCGGGGGAGCTCCTACGAGCAGTACTTC.

This clone occurred a few times. The V call is TRBV28, the J call TRBJ1-1; D perhaps matches TRBD1 (6 bases). The germline V and J ends were trimmed by 6 bases and 6 bases, with 20 bases remaining between them. CDR3 length: 15 amino acids. In germline, CDR1 is MDHEN, CDR2 SYDVKM. The CDR3: CASSPDLGGPAEAFF. Written as DNA, the CDR3 is TGTGCCAGCAGCCCGGACCTAGGGGGTCCCGCTGAAGCTTTCTTT.

The table lists this clone with a count of one. The rearrangement uses TRBV10-2 and TRBJ2-1; weak D call: TRBD2 (5 bases). This CDR3 is 18 amino acids long. V was cut by 7 bases and J by 5 bases, with 27 bases left in between. The germline CDR1 and CDR2 sequences are WSHSY and SAAADI. This CDR3 is CASKMSGGATGINNEQFF. CDR3 DNA sequence: TGCGCCAGCAAGATGTCGGGCGGCGCGACGGGAATTAACAATGAGCAGTTCTTC.

This clone has more than one count but fewer than ten. The chain recombines TRBV7-9 with TRBJ2-2, with D maybe TRBD1 (6 bases). This CDR3 has 16 residues. The germline gives CDR1 SEHNR, CDR2 FQNEAQ (reference sequence). With 8 bases removed from V and 1 base from J, the gap between germline ends came to 17 bases. The CDR3 DNA reads TGTGCCAGCTACCCCCCAGGGGTGGGGAACACCGGGGAGCTGTTTTTT. This encodes CASYPPGVGNTGELFF.

This rearrangement joins TRBV29-1 to TRBJ1-1; D may be TRBD1 (5 bases). This CDR3 has 13 residues. Germline V gene lookup returns CDR1 SQVTM and CDR2 ANQGSEA. The V and J ends lost 1 base and 5 bases respectively, with 11 bases between them. The CDR3 loop reads CSVEAQGGTEAFF. The CDR3 DNA follows: TGCAGCGTTGAAGCGCAGGGAGGAACTGAAGCTTTCTTT.

A single count supports this clone. The chain couples TRBV29-1 to TRBJ2-1, with a weak D call TRBD1 (6 bases). The V end was cut by 0 bases, the J end by 3 bases, with 9 bases between. The germline gives CDR1 SQVTM, CDR2 ANQGSEA. CDR3 length equals 14 residues. CDR3 amino acids: CSVEDTGLYNEQFF. CDR3 bases: TGCAGCGTTGAAGACACAGGGCTCTACAATGAGCAGTTCTTC.

This chain uses TRBV7-3 with TRBJ1-6; D is uncertain. Germline V gives CDR1 SGHTA, CDR2 FQGTGA. V lost 3 bases and J lost 10, with 10 bases in between. This CDR3 region has 13 residues. As DNA, the CDR3 is TGTGCCAGCAGCTTCCACACAGAATCACCCCTCCACTTT. Protein: CASSFHTESPLHF.

The chain recombines TRBV10-2 with TRBJ1-2, with D perhaps TRBD1 (5 bases). The germline V and J ends were trimmed by 0 bases and 8 bases, with 19 bases remaining between them. Germline loops: CDR1 WSHSY, CDR2 SAAADI. The CDR3 loop spans 16 amino acids. The DNA of the CDR3 is TGCGCCAGCAGTGAGTCTGCGGGACGCAGGTTAGGGGGCTACACCTTC. The encoded protein is CASSESAGRRLGGYTF.

This clone was seen a single time. This chain joins TRBV5-1 and TRBJ1-2, with 9 bases fitting TRBD1. Germline CDR1 and CDR2: SGHRS and YFSETQ. The J segment lost 3 bases and the V segment lost 4 bases, leaving 10 bases of the junction unmatched. The CDR3 totals 16 residues. Written as DNA, the CDR3 is TGCGCCAGCAGCCCGGCGAGGACAGGGGCACACTATGGCTACACCTTC. Its translation is CASSPARTGAHYGYTF.

The chain is built from TRBV6-1 and TRBJ2-3, with a weak D call TRBD2 (5 bases). Trimming removed 6 bases at V and 4 bases at J, with 14 bases between. Germline CDR1 reads MNHNS; CDR2 reads SASEGT. This CDR3 is built from 14 residues. As DNA, the CDR3 is TGTGCCAGCAGGACCTATGAGGACTCAGATACGCAGTATTTT. Translated, it gives CASRTYEDSDTQYF.

The J gene is TRBJ1-2, the V gene TRBV30, with a weak D call TRBD1 (5 bases). Deletions cut 5 bases from V and 4 bases from J, with 11 bases between. The CDR3 loop spans 12 amino acids. CDR1 GTSNPN and CDR2 SVGIG come from the germline V gene (reference sequence). The CDR3 loop reads CAWQDSRYGYTF. In DNA form, the CDR3 reads TGTGCCTGGCAAGACAGCCGCTATGGCTACACCTTC.

The J gene is TRBJ2-7, the V gene TRBV5-1; TRBD1 is a possible D gene (5 bases). V lost 7 bases, J lost 2 bases, and 16 bases lay in between. Per the germline V gene, CDR1 is SGHRS and CDR2 is YFSETQ. The CDR3 consists of 14 residues. The DNA of the CDR3 is TGCGCCAGCGGGTTAGGACATGGTGCCTACGAGCAGTACTTC. This sequence encodes CASGLGHGAYEQYF. The complete variable domain, with remaining parts taken from reference TRBV5-1 and TRBJ2-7, reads KAGVTQTPRYLIKTRGQQVTLSCSPISGHRSVSWYQQTPGQGLQFLFEYFSETQRNKGNFPGRFSGRQFSNSRSEMNVSTLELGDSALYLCASGLGHGAYEQYFGPGTRLTVT.

CDR3: CASSKGAGNTIYF. The CDR3 DNA is TGTGCCAGCAGTAAGGGGGCTGGAAACACCATATATTTT. The gene calls are TRBV28 and TRBJ1-3; possible D gene TRBD1, 6 bases. The germline gives CDR1 MDHEN, CDR2 SYDVKM. The CDR3 loop spans 13 amino acids. The V end was cut by 5 bases, the J end by 2 bases, with 7 bases between. The full variable domain, completed using reference TRBV28 and TRBJ1-3, is DVKVTQSSRYLVKRTGEKVFLECVQDMDHENMFWYRQDPGLGLRLIYFSYDVKMKEKGDIPEGYSVSREKKERFSLILESASTNQTSMYLCASSKGAGNTIYFGEGSWLTVV.

This clone came up a few times. This chain joins TRBV15 and TRBJ1-1; TRBD1 might be the D (5 bases). The germline V gene has CDR1 LNHNV and CDR2 YYDKDF (reference sequence). This CDR3 contains 17 residues. V gave up 3 bases and J gave up 1 base, with 18 bases separating them. The CDR3 sequence is CATSRASVMTENTEAFF. CDR3 coding DNA: TGTGCCACCAGCAGGGCTAGCGTAATGACAGAGAACACTGAAGCTTTCTTT.

This chain joins TRBV10-2 and TRBJ1-1; D is possibly TRBD1 (6 bases). V lost 3 bases to trimming and J lost 4 bases, with 12 bases between them. The CDR3 is 14 residues long. The V gene's germline CDR1 is WSHSY and CDR2 SAAADI. CDR3 sequence reads: CASSDQGFATEAFF. As DNA, the CDR3 is TGCGCCAGCAGTGATCAGGGGTTTGCCACTGAAGCTTTCTTT.

This clone was seen only once. V and J are TRBV6-5 and TRBJ1-5; no clear D. The CDR3 is made up of 13 amino acids. V lost 3 bases, J lost 3 bases, and 6 bases lay in between. Germline CDR1 and CDR2: MNHEY and SVGAGI. The CDR3 here is CASSYQVNQPQHF. In DNA form, the CDR3 reads TGTGCCAGCAGTTATCAGGTCAATCAGCCCCAGCATTTT.